This passage covers 32 T cell receptor beta chains from one sample sequenced in a study of cytomegalovirus exposure and HLA in healthy donors. The study ran its PCR with 60 Vbeta and 13 Jbeta primers. The method was immunoSEQ multiplex PCR; TCRdb's version includes in-frame clones alone and lacks a portion of them. The table records about 57,000 clones, approximately 80% of them present only once. The sequencing input was PBMCs. The receptors originated from a male donor in good health and CMV-seronegative.

The rearrangement links TRBV7-2 to TRBJ2-5, with TRBD1 matching 10 bases. From germline, CDR1 is SGHTA and CDR2 FQGNSA. CDR3 size: 15 residues. The V and J ends lost 4 bases and 6 bases, in that order; junction bases with no gene match: 8. CDR3 amino acids: CASSSSLTGGKTQYF. CDR3 DNA: TGTGCCAGCAGCTCTTCCTTGACAGGGGGCAAGACCCAGTACTTC. The full variable domain, its missing parts supplied by reference TRBV7-2 and TRBJ2-5, is GAGVSQSPSNKVTEKGKDVELRCDPISGHTALYWYRQSLGQGLEFLIYFQGNSAPDKSGLPSDRFSAERTGGSVSTLTIQRTQQEDSAVYLCASSSSLTGGKTQYFGPGTRLLVL.

The rearrangement links TRBV11-2 to TRBJ2-4; a weak D match, TRBD2 (6 bases). Trimming shortened V by 1 base and J by 0 bases, and 19 bases separated the two germline ends. From germline, CDR1 is SGHAT and CDR2 FQNNGV. The CDR3 is 19 residues long. The chain's CDR3 is CASSLGGGAGGLAKNIQYF. The CDR3 nucleotides read TGTGCCAGCAGCTTAGGAGGAGGGGCCGGGGGATTAGCCAAAAACATTCAGTACTTC.

The J gene is TRBJ2-3, the V gene TRBV5-4, with D perhaps matching TRBD2 (7 bases). Germline loops: CDR1 SGHNT, CDR2 YYREEE (reference sequence). The CDR3 consists of 16 residues. Trimming took 4 bases from V and 2 from J, leaving 17 bases between them. CDR3 region: CASSRGAGAYTDTQYF. For the CDR3, the DNA is TGTGCCAGCAGCCGGGGGGCGGGGGCCTACACAGATACGCAGTATTTT. The variable domain in full, with the rest retrieved from reference TRBV5-4 and TRBJ2-3, is ETGVTQSPTHLIKTRGQQVTLRCSSQSGHNTVSWYQQALGQGPQFIFQYYREEENGRGNFPPRFSGLQFPNYSSELNVNALELDDSALYLCASSRGAGAYTDTQYFGPGTRLTVL.

This chain links TRBV5-6 with TRBJ1-2; D not resolved. The CDR3 covers 15 residues. Germline V CDR1 and CDR2: SGHDT, YYEEEE. V lost 7 bases to trimming and J lost 2 bases, with 18 bases between them. CDR3 residues: CASAAAPLSNYGYTF. In nucleotides, the CDR3 is TGTGCCAGCGCTGCGGCGCCTCTCTCGAACTATGGCTACACCTTC.

The V call is TRBV27, the J call TRBJ2-1; TRBD2 matches 13 bases. V shed 5 bases, J shed 8 bases, and the junction held 9 bases outside the gene matches. Germline V gene sequence: CDR1 MNHEY, CDR2 SMNVEV (reference sequence). This CDR3 is 16 amino acids long. The CDR3 loop reads CASSPRGLAGRDEQFF. For the CDR3, the DNA is TGTGCCAGCAGTCCCCGGGGACTAGCGGGGAGGGATGAGCAGTTCTTC.

The chain employs TRBV27 and TRBJ2-1, with D perhaps matching TRBD1 (5 bases). The CDR3 runs 14 residues. The germline gives CDR1 MNHEY, CDR2 SMNVEV (reference sequence). V lost 4 bases, J lost 5 bases, and 12 bases lay in between. CDR3: CASSSRGPDNEQFF. The CDR3 DNA sequence: TGTGCCAGCAGTTCAAGGGGCCCAGACAATGAGCAGTTCTTC.

This clone came up once. The chain joins TRBV13 to TRBJ2-7; the match to TRBD2 covers 8 bases. The V gene end was trimmed by 6 bases and the J gene end by 2 bases; junction bases not matched to a gene: 9. Germline V gene lookup returns CDR1 PRHDT and CDR2 FYEKMQ (reference sequence). The CDR3 loop spans 15 amino acids. In DNA form, the CDR3 reads TGTGCCAGCAGGTGGATTAGCGGGGACACCTACGAGCAGTACTTC. Translating gives CASRWISGDTYEQYF. Full variable domain (missing parts from reference TRBV13 and TRBJ2-7): AAGVIQSPRHLIKEKRETATLKCYPIPRHDTVYWYQQGPGQDPQFLISFYEKMQSDKGSIPDRFSAQQFSDYHSELNMSSLELGDSALYFCASRWISGDTYEQYFGPGTRLTVT.

The chain links TRBV7-9 to TRBJ2-5; D is possibly TRBD1 (6 bases). The CDR3 is made up of 13 amino acids. From germline, CDR1 is SEHNR and CDR2 FQNEAQ (reference sequence). With 8 bases removed from V and 1 base from J, the gap between germline ends came to 11 bases. DNA of the CDR3: TGTGCCAGCGTAAGGGACACCCAAGAGACCCAGTACTTC. Translated: CASVRDTQETQYF.

This clone was recorded once. The chain employs TRBV6-5 and TRBJ1-2; D remains ambiguous. The length of the CDR3 is 13 residues. Germline CDR1 MNHEY, CDR2 SVGAGI. V shed 4 bases and J shed 0 bases, with 6 bases lying between them. The CDR3 sequence: CASSLAANYGYTF. CDR3 coding DNA: TGTGCCAGCAGTTTGGCAGCTAACTATGGCTACACCTTC.

V and J are TRBV7-3 and TRBJ1-3, with unresolved D. CDR1 is SGHTA and CDR2 is FQGTGA in the germline V gene. V was pared by 5 bases and J by 2 bases, with 13 bases between. This CDR3 is built from 15 residues. CDR3 region: CASSPPGAAGNTIYF. CDR3 nucleotide sequence: TGTGCCAGCAGCCCCCCGGGAGCGGCTGGAAACACCATATATTTT.

The chain joins TRBV7-2 to TRBJ2-7; 8 bases align to TRBD1. Germline-derived CDR1 and CDR2 are SGHTA and FQGNSA. The V and J ends lost 5 bases and 6 bases, in that order; junction bases with no gene match: 15. The CDR3 runs 16 residues. CDR3: CASSARDRTGRSEQYF. The CDR3 DNA follows: TGTGCCAGCAGCGCCAGGGACAGGACAGGGCGATCCGAGCAGTACTTC. The full variable domain, in which reference TRBV7-2 and TRBJ2-7 provide the parts outside the CDR3, is GAGVSQSPSNKVTEKGKDVELRCDPISGHTALYWYRQSLGQGLEFLIYFQGNSAPDKSGLPSDRFSAERTGGSVSTLTIQRTQQEDSAVYLCASSARDRTGRSEQYFGPGTRLTVT.

This rearrangement joins TRBV30 to TRBJ2-5; 7 positions agree with TRBD2. The V and J ends lost 7 bases and 5 bases, in that order; junction bases with no gene match: 10. The CDR3 spans 13 residues. From germline, CDR1 is GTSNPN and CDR2 SVGIG (reference sequence). This CDR3 reads CASKRLAGETQYF. The CDR3 bases are TGTGCCTCTAAACGACTAGCAGGCGAGACCCAGTACTTC.

The J gene is TRBJ2-5, the V gene TRBV29-1; 9 bases align to TRBD1. The CDR3 contains 14 residues. V was pared by 4 bases and J by 3 bases, with 6 bases of the junction left unmatched. CDR1 and CDR2 (germline): SQVTM, ANQGSEA. The CDR3 sequence is CSVGRWDREETQYF. The CDR3 nucleotides read TGCAGCGTTGGGAGGTGGGACAGGGAAGAGACCCAGTACTTC.

The chain joins TRBV29-1 to TRBJ2-5, with D possibly being TRBD1 (6 bases). This CDR3 contains 18 residues. V was cut by 0 bases and J by 2 bases, with 22 bases left in between. CDR1 is SQVTM, CDR2 ANQGSEA, per germline. CDR3 loop: CSVEDPIRGTLSQETQYF. The DNA for the CDR3 is TGCAGCGTTGAAGATCCGATACGTGGGACACTTAGTCAAGAGACCCAGTACTTC.

This clone occurred a few times. The CDR3 is CASSPTGQKETQYF. The CDR3 bases are TGCGCCAGCAGCCCGACAGGACAAAAAGAGACCCAGTACTTC. The gene calls are TRBV5-1 and TRBJ2-5; D is possibly TRBD1 (6 bases). CDR3 length equals 14 residues. Germline V lookup: CDR1 SGHRS, CDR2 YFSETQ. Trimming removed 4 bases at V and 3 bases at J, with 13 bases between.

The chain couples TRBV15 to TRBJ2-7, with unresolved D. Germline CDR1 and CDR2: LNHNV and YYDKDF (reference sequence). The V and J ends lost 0 bases and 1 base respectively, with 7 bases between them. The CDR3 length is 14 residues. CDR3 sequence (DNA): TGTGCCACCAGCAGAGATAGCAGTTCCTACGAGCAGTACTTC. Its translation: CATSRDSSSYEQYF.

The V call is TRBV11-3, the J call TRBJ2-1, with 9 positions matching TRBD2. The V gene end was trimmed by 3 bases and the J gene end by 0 bases; junction bases not matched to a gene: 6. The CDR3 extends over 17 amino acids. Per germline, CDR1 SGHNT and CDR2 YENEEA. The CDR3 reads CASSLGSGGNSYNEQFF. The CDR3 nucleotides are TGTGCCAGCAGCTTGGGTAGCGGGGGCAACTCCTACAATGAGCAGTTCTTC.

The genes are TRBV27 and TRBJ2-3; 8 positions agree with TRBD2. Germline CDR1 MNHEY, CDR2 SMNVEV (reference sequence). The junction had 4 bases not matched to a gene; V was cut back by 4 bases and J by 1 base. This CDR3 has 15 residues. The CDR3 nucleotides are TGTGCCAGCAGTTCGTTGCGGGGGGGCACAGATACGCAGTATTTT. It yields the protein CASSSLRGGTDTQYF.

The chain is built from TRBV7-7 and TRBJ2-3; the match to TRBD1 covers 8 bases. Trimming removed 1 base from V and 7 bases from J; junction bases left unmatched: 7. Germline CDR1 and CDR2: SSHAT and FNYEAQ (reference sequence). CDR3 length equals 15 residues. CDR3 sequence: CASSLEQGEWNTQYF. DNA for the CDR3: TGTGCCAGCAGCTTAGAACAGGGGGAGTGGAATACGCAGTATTTT.

V usage is TRBV5-4 and J usage is TRBJ2-7, with D tentatively TRBD1 (6 bases). In germline, CDR1 is SGHNT, CDR2 YYREEE (reference sequence). The V gene lost 1 base and the J gene lost 2 bases, with 10 bases spanning the gap. The CDR3 is 14 amino acids. The CDR3 loop is CASSLKQGTYEQYF. The CDR3 nucleotides read TGTGCCAGCAGCTTGAAACAGGGTACCTACGAGCAGTACTTC. Variable domain in full (rest from reference TRBV5-4 and TRBJ2-7): ETGVTQSPTHLIKTRGQQVTLRCSSQSGHNTVSWYQQALGQGPQFIFQYYREEENGRGNFPPRFSGLQFPNYSSELNVNALELDDSALYLCASSLKQGTYEQYFGPGTRLTVT.

The CDR3 sequence is CASSLRGVTDTQYF. As DNA, the CDR3 is TGTGCCAGCAGCTTACGGGGGGTCACAGATACGCAGTATTTT. The chain recombines TRBV11-2 with TRBJ2-3; 7 nucleotides align to TRBD2. The CDR3 runs to 14 residues. The J segment lost 2 bases and the V segment lost 2 bases, leaving 1 base of the junction unmatched. Germline V gene data show CDR1 as SGHAT and CDR2 as FQNNGV.

The chain links TRBV7-9 to TRBJ1-2; D is uncertain. Germline CDR1 and CDR2: SEHNR and FQNEAQ (reference sequence). CDR3 size: 17 residues. Trimming stripped 0 bases from V and 1 base from J, with 15 bases between. The CDR3 coding sequence is TGTGCCAGCAGCTTAGCCCCCGGGAGCCTCGTTAACTATGGCTACACCTTC. Amino acids: CASSLAPGSLVNYGYTF.

The chain has TRBV7-2 and TRBJ2-2; TRBD2 matches at 12 bases. Germline CDR1 and CDR2: SGHTA and FQGNSA. The ends lost 6 bases at V and 2 bases at J; junction bases unmatched: 4. This CDR3 comprises 16 residues. DNA for the CDR3: TGTGCCAGCAGTTTACTAGCGGGGGGAAACACCGGGGAGCTGTTTTTT. This translates into CASSLLAGGNTGELFF.

The rearrangement uses TRBV2 and TRBJ2-2; unclear D gene. Germline V gene lookup returns CDR1 SNHLY and CDR2 FYNNEI. The CDR3 runs to 15 residues. V gave up 0 bases and J gave up 4 bases, with 9 bases separating them. CDR3 sequence reads: CASSEARLGTGELFF. The CDR3, as DNA: TGTGCCAGCAGTGAAGCGCGGTTGGGCACCGGGGAGCTGTTTTTT.

This clone turned up a few times. Sequence at one end of the junction differs from germline and may be a read error. The J gene is TRBJ2-2, the V gene TRBV4-1; either TRBD1 or TRBD2 may supply D (5 bases each). The CDR3 contains 14 residues. Per the germline V gene, CDR1 is MGHRA and CDR2 is YSYEKL. In DNA, the CDR3 is TGTGCCAGCAGCCAAGAGGGGAGCACCGGGGAGCTGTTTTTT. It encodes CASSQEGSTGELFF.

This chain joins TRBV19 and TRBJ1-3, with D possibly matching TRBD1 (6 bases). Trimming took off 3 bases at V and 0 bases at J, with 15 bases between the two ends. Per the germline V gene, CDR1 is LNHDA and CDR2 is SQIVND (reference sequence). This CDR3 region has 17 residues. The CDR3 region has the DNA TGTGCCAGTAGTATTGGGGGGGGCCGGAGCTCTGGAAACACCATATATTTT. Translated, it gives CASSIGGGRSSGNTIYF.

The chain links TRBV11-2 to TRBJ1-5; TRBD1 is a possible D gene (6 bases). The V end was cut by 5 bases, the J end by 8 bases, with 10 bases between. The CDR3 covers 12 residues. Germline V CDR1 and CDR2: SGHAT, FQNNGV. The CDR3 coding sequence is TGTGCCAGCAGCGTGGGGGCGGAGCCCCAGCATTTT. Protein: CASSVGAEPQHF.

This clone was counted between two and nine times. The rearrangement joins TRBV15 to TRBJ1-4, with D hard to call. CDR1 LNHNV and CDR2 YYDKDF come from the germline V gene (reference sequence). Trimming pared 2 bases from V and 7 bases from J, leaving 17 bases between. This CDR3 has 16 amino acids. The CDR3 protein is CATSRSLTVVGEKLFF. As DNA, the CDR3 is TGTGCCACCAGCAGATCCCTAACGGTCGTCGGTGAAAAACTGTTTTTT.

The gene calls are TRBV5-8 and TRBJ1-5; the D gene is possibly TRBD1 (6 bases). V lost 1 base to trimming and J lost 2 bases, with 19 bases between them. The CDR3 is 18 amino acids. Germline V gene data show CDR1 as SGHTS and CDR2 as YDEGEE. This CDR3 is CASSLRAVRGSGNQPQHF. CDR3 coding DNA: TGTGCCAGCAGCTTGCGAGCGGTCAGGGGCTCGGGCAATCAGCCCCAGCATTTT.

V and J are TRBV29-1 and TRBJ2-7; 7 positions agree with TRBD1. The V and J ends lost 1 base and 0 bases, in that order; junction bases with no gene match: 6. Per germline, CDR1 SQVTM and CDR2 ANQGSEA. This CDR3 region has 15 residues. In DNA, the CDR3 is TGCAGCGTTGAAGCTCCGGGACAGAGCTCCTACGAGCAGTACTTC. This sequence encodes CSVEAPGQSSYEQYF.

The chain has TRBV4-2 and TRBJ2-1; TRBD2 agrees at 13 bases. Germline CDR1 and CDR2: LGHNA and YNFKEQ. The CDR3 is 16 residues long. V was clipped by 4 bases and J by 9 bases; unmatched bases: 9. CDR3 nucleotide sequence: TGTGCCAGCAGCCCCGGACTAGCGGGGGATGGAATTGAGCAGTTCTTC. Translation: CASSPGLAGDGIEQFF.

The J gene is TRBJ2-5, the V gene TRBV20-1; D is unresolved. The DNA end lines up better with TRBJ2-7; the J call may be wrong. Germline CDR1 DFQATT, CDR2 SNEGSKA (reference sequence). The CDR3 runs to 11 residues. The CDR3 is CSASRNYEQYF. For the CDR3, the DNA is TGCAGTGCTTCCCGAAACTACGAGCAGTACTTC.